This T cell receptor beta chain was captured in a study of cytomegalovirus exposure and HLA in healthy donors. It was with 60 Vbeta and 13 Jbeta primers that the PCR ran. TCRdb's table, derived via immunoSEQ multiplex PCR, lists solely in-frame clones and lacks some. The sample contains approximately 260,000 clones, roughly 91% of which appear only once. In regard to this clone: Its specificity is not known.

V shed 9 bases and J 3 bases; nucleotides not matched to a gene: 10. Per germline, CDR1 SGHAT and CDR2 FQDESV (reference sequence). This CDR3 contains 16 residues. Overall study results and limits: Within a later analysis, the majority of CMV-associated TCR beta chains appeared HLA-restricted. Specific recognition of CMV antigens was confirmed in vitro for a few chains (all CMV-associated).

The origin of this receptor is a girl aged 2-15 years in good health and CMV-seronegative. Sequenced material: PBMCs. The chain links TRBV11-1 to TRBJ2-2, with TRBD1 identical over 10 bases. Written as DNA, the CDR3 is TGTGCCAGTACCCCGACCGGGACAGGGGACACCGGGGAGCTGTTTTTT. Amino acid sequence: CASTPTGTGDTGELFF.